These T cell receptor beta chains were read from a single sample in a study of blood T cells in healthy people across ages. TCRdb re-called the 5' RACE reads through MiXCR, storing one row per CDR3 protein. This sample has 1.5 million to 2 million distinct CDR3 sequences, with 30% to 40% found just once. Sequences were obtained from blood. These receptors all come from a woman in her 30s in good health. The CDR3 runs from the conserved cysteine through the conserved F or W. The D gene is left open where the match is weak. Not every row has a clone size; where given, it reads once, few, many or a size class.

d_call: TRBD2; clone_size: few; j_call: TRBJ2-1; v_call: TRBV3-1; cdr3_nt: TGTGCCAGCAGCGCCGTCGGGATAGCTAGCGGAAAGAATGAGCAGTTCTTC; cdr3_aa: CASSAVGIASGKNEQFF
d_call: TRBD1; clone_size: NA; j_call: TRBJ2-3; v_call: TRBV20-1; cdr3_nt: TGCAGTGCTACCACAGTCCGGACAGGGGTGAGCACAGATACGCAGTATTTT; cdr3_aa: CSATTVRTGVSTDTQYF
d_call: NA; clone_size: NA; j_call: TRBJ1-1; v_call: TRBV5-1; cdr3_nt: TGCGCCAGCAGCTTGGCCGGGGATACGAAGAGAACTGAAGCTTTCTTT; cdr3_aa: CASSLAGDTKRTEAFF
d_call: NA; clone_size: many; j_call: TRBJ2-7; v_call: TRBV7-2; cdr3_nt: TGTGCCAGCAGCTTAGCGCTCGGCAGCTCCTACGAGCAGTACTTC; cdr3_aa: CASSLALGSSYEQYF
d_call: NA; clone_size: many; j_call: TRBJ2-5; v_call: TRBV20-1; cdr3_nt: TGCAGTGCTAGGATCCTGCCGGGGGAGACCCAGTACTTC; cdr3_aa: CSARILPGETQYF
d_call: NA; clone_size: NA; j_call: TRBJ2-7; v_call: TRBV27; cdr3_nt: TGTACCATCCCCGGGCCGAGCGGAGTGAGAGAGCAGTACTTC; cdr3_aa: CTIPGPSGVREQYF
d_call: TRBD2; clone_size: NA; j_call: TRBJ2-7; v_call: TRBV10-2; cdr3_nt: TGCGCCAGCAGACTTGCGGGAGGGCCGGAATACGAGCAGTACTTC; cdr3_aa: CASRLAGGPEYEQYF
d_call: NA; clone_size: NA; j_call: TRBJ1-6; v_call: TRBV27; cdr3_nt: TGTGCCAGCAGTTTATTGGAAGGCCGCGGTTCACCCCTCCACTTT; cdr3_aa: CASSLLEGRGSPLHF
d_call: NA; clone_size: few; j_call: TRBJ2-5; v_call: TRBV6-1; cdr3_nt: TGTGCCAGCAGTTCGACGGGGGCGCCACTTCAAGAGACCCAGTACTTC; cdr3_aa: CASSSTGAPLQETQYF
d_call: NA; clone_size: NA; j_call: TRBJ1-5; v_call: TRBV3-1; cdr3_nt: TGTGCCAGCAGCCAAGAAGGGGCGGCCCAGCATTTT; cdr3_aa: CASSQEGAAQHF
d_call: NA; clone_size: NA; j_call: TRBJ1-2; v_call: TRBV18; cdr3_nt: TGTGCCAGCTCCCCATTAGAATTGGGCCATCGCTACACCTTC; cdr3_aa: CASSPLELGHRYTF
d_call: NA; clone_size: NA; j_call: TRBJ1-2; v_call: TRBV20-1; cdr3_nt: TGCAGTCGTCCTGGACGTTATGGCTACACCTTC; cdr3_aa: CSRPGRYGYTF
d_call: NA; clone_size: NA; j_call: TRBJ2-1; v_call: TRBV13; cdr3_nt: TGTGCCAGTTCCGGGACACGAAATTACAATGAGCAGTTCTTC; cdr3_aa: CASSGTRNYNEQFF
d_call: NA; clone_size: many; j_call: TRBJ2-3; v_call: TRBV2; cdr3_nt: TGTGCCAGCAGTGAATTACAGGGTTTCGCAGATACGCAGTATTTT; cdr3_aa: CASSELQGFADTQYF
d_call: NA; clone_size: few; j_call: TRBJ2-2; v_call: TRBV24-1; cdr3_nt: TGTGCCACCAGTGATTTTAGAATTGGGGAGCTGTTTTTT; cdr3_aa: CATSDFRIGELFF
d_call: NA; clone_size: few; j_call: TRBJ1-1; v_call: TRBV27; cdr3_nt: TGTGCCAGTAGCTTCCTGGGGGCTGAAGCTTTCTTT; cdr3_aa: CASSFLGAEAFF
d_call: NA; clone_size: few; j_call: TRBJ2-7; v_call: TRBV28; cdr3_nt: TGTGCCAGGCAAAAGGGGGGAGAAGGCCCCTACGAGCAGTACTTC; cdr3_aa: CARQKGGEGPYEQYF
d_call: NA; clone_size: few; j_call: TRBJ2-1; v_call: TRBV20-1; cdr3_nt: TGCAGTGCCGGCGGCAGGTGGGATAATGAGCAGTTCTTC; cdr3_aa: CSAGGRWDNEQFF
d_call: TRBD2; clone_size: few; j_call: TRBJ2-5; v_call: TRBV6-2/TRBV6-3; cdr3_nt: TGTGCCAGCAGTTACCTCGGGACTAGCGGGAGTCAGTACTTC; cdr3_aa: CASSYLGTSGSQYF
d_call: TRBD2; clone_size: many; j_call: TRBJ2-3; v_call: TRBV12-3/TRBV12-4; cdr3_nt: TGTGCCAGCAGTCCAGGACTAGGGATGGCAGATACGCAGTATTTT; cdr3_aa: CASSPGLGMADTQYF
d_call: NA; clone_size: few; j_call: TRBJ1-1; v_call: TRBV14; cdr3_nt: TGTGCCAGCAGCCAAGATGGGGGGCGCTTCACTGAAGCTTTCTTT; cdr3_aa: CASSQDGGRFTEAFF
d_call: NA; clone_size: NA; j_call: TRBJ1-2; v_call: TRBV29-1; cdr3_nt: TGCAGCGTTGATAACCCGGGCCGTCGGGGGCTGCGGTATGGCTACACCTTC; cdr3_aa: CSVDNPGRRGLRYGYTF
d_call: NA; clone_size: NA; j_call: TRBJ2-5; v_call: TRBV5-6; cdr3_nt: TGTGCCAGCAGCTGGGGGCCAACAGCCCAAGAGACCCAGTACTTC; cdr3_aa: CASSWGPTAQETQYF
d_call: TRBD1; clone_size: NA; j_call: TRBJ2-2; v_call: TRBV7-3; cdr3_nt: TGTGCCAGCAGCTTAATGGGTGCAGGGGGGAACACCGGGGAGCTGTTTTTT; cdr3_aa: CASSLMGAGGNTGELFF
d_call: TRBD2; clone_size: NA; j_call: TRBJ2-7; v_call: TRBV10-2; cdr3_nt: TGCGCCAGCAGTGTTAGGAGTCCTAGCGGGAGCGCGGTCTCCTACGAGCTGTACTTC; cdr3_aa: CASSVRSPSGSAVSYELYF
d_call: NA; clone_size: few; j_call: TRBJ2-6; v_call: TRBV28; cdr3_nt: TGTGCCAGCAGTTTATTACTGGAGGGGGGGTTCTCCGGGGCCAACGTCCTGACTTTC; cdr3_aa: CASSLLLEGGFSGANVLTF
d_call: TRBD1; clone_size: few; j_call: TRBJ1-2; v_call: TRBV15; cdr3_nt: TGTGCCACCAGCAGTTCGGACAGGGGTAGGGGCTACACCTTC; cdr3_aa: CATSSSDRGRGYTF
d_call: NA; clone_size: NA; j_call: TRBJ2-2; v_call: TRBV13; cdr3_nt: TGTGCCAGCAAGTACAAAGGGATTGGGGAGCTGTTTTTT; cdr3_aa: CASKYKGIGELFF
d_call: NA; clone_size: NA; j_call: TRBJ2-7; v_call: TRBV7-9; cdr3_nt: TGTGCCAGCAGCGCCCATCCGGGCGAGCAGTACTTC; cdr3_aa: CASSAHPGEQYF
d_call: TRBD2; clone_size: NA; j_call: TRBJ2-5; v_call: TRBV7-2; cdr3_nt: TGTGCCAGCAGCTTCCTAGCGGGAGGGCCAGAGGCCCAGTACTTC; cdr3_aa: CASSFLAGGPEAQYF
d_call: NA; clone_size: few; j_call: TRBJ2-1; v_call: TRBV27; cdr3_nt: TGTGCCAGCAGTTCTCAGGGGGGAAATGAGCAGTTCTTC; cdr3_aa: CASSSQGGNEQFF
d_call: NA; clone_size: NA; j_call: TRBJ1-2; v_call: TRBV20-1; cdr3_nt: TGCAGTGCTAGAGACCCCGGGGTCAGGGAAAACTATGGCTACACCTTC; cdr3_aa: CSARDPGVRENYGYTF
d_call: NA; clone_size: NA; j_call: TRBJ1-1; v_call: TRBV29-1; cdr3_nt: TGCAGCGTTGGACGGGACACTGAAGCTTTCTTT; cdr3_aa: CSVGRDTEAFF
d_call: TRBD2; clone_size: NA; j_call: TRBJ2-3; v_call: TRBV2; cdr3_nt: TGTGCCAGCAGTGAGGGCCTAGCGGACACAGATACGCAGTATTTT; cdr3_aa: CASSEGLADTDTQYF
d_call: NA; clone_size: NA; j_call: TRBJ2-1; v_call: TRBV20-1; cdr3_nt: TGCAGTGCGAGGAGACTAGTCTGGTCCTACAATGAGCAGTTCTTC; cdr3_aa: CSARRLVWSYNEQFF
d_call: NA; clone_size: NA; j_call: TRBJ2-1; v_call: TRBV12-3/TRBV12-4; cdr3_nt: TGTACCACCGCGGAGGGGGGGTGGGATGAGCAGTTCTTC; cdr3_aa: CTTAEGGWDEQFF
d_call: NA; clone_size: NA; j_call: TRBJ2-1; v_call: TRBV7-2; cdr3_nt: TGTGCCAGCGGCTTAAGGAGGTACAATGAGCAGTTCTTC; cdr3_aa: CASGLRRYNEQFF
d_call: NA; clone_size: many; j_call: TRBJ2-5; v_call: TRBV7-8; cdr3_nt: TGTGCCAGCAGCTTAGTAGGTTCGGCGGGGGCGAGGACCCAGTACTTC; cdr3_aa: CASSLVGSAGARTQYF
d_call: NA; clone_size: many; j_call: TRBJ2-3; v_call: TRBV4-1; cdr3_nt: TGCGCCAGCAGCCAAGATGTACAGGGGAGGACAGATACGCAGTATTTT; cdr3_aa: CASSQDVQGRTDTQYF
d_call: NA; clone_size: NA; j_call: TRBJ1-2; v_call: TRBV7-9; cdr3_nt: TGTGCCAGCAGCTTAGCTCACACCGCGACTGGATCCCACCATGGCTACACCTTC; cdr3_aa: CASSLAHTATGSHHGYTF
d_call: TRBD1; clone_size: once; j_call: TRBJ1-4; v_call: TRBV14; cdr3_nt: TGTGCCAGCAGCCAAGAGGGGGCCCGGACAGGACCTGATGAAAAACTGTTTTTT; cdr3_aa: CASSQEGARTGPDEKLFF
d_call: NA; clone_size: NA; j_call: TRBJ2-3; v_call: TRBV10-3; cdr3_nt: TGTGCCATCACCAAGAACCAGGGGGGTAGCACAGATACGCAGTATTTT; cdr3_aa: CAITKNQGGSTDTQYF
d_call: NA; clone_size: NA; j_call: TRBJ2-1; v_call: TRBV6-4; cdr3_nt: TGTGCCAGCAGTGACTCGGGGCTTGGCTACAATGAGCAGTTCTTC; cdr3_aa: CASSDSGLGYNEQFF
d_call: NA; clone_size: many; j_call: TRBJ1-2; v_call: TRBV29-1; cdr3_nt: TGCAGCTCATGGTGGGGGAACGGTGGCTACACCTTC; cdr3_aa: CSSWWGNGGYTF
d_call: TRBD2; clone_size: NA; j_call: TRBJ2-7; v_call: TRBV18; cdr3_nt: TGTGCCAGCTCAGGAGCGGGGGGTTTCTCCTACGAGCAGTACTTC; cdr3_aa: CASSGAGGFSYEQYF
d_call: NA; clone_size: NA; j_call: TRBJ1-1; v_call: TRBV30; cdr3_nt: TGTGCCTGGAGTCAAGCCGAATTGAACACTGAAGCTTTCTTT; cdr3_aa: CAWSQAELNTEAFF
d_call: NA; clone_size: few; j_call: TRBJ1-6; v_call: TRBV7-2; cdr3_nt: TGTGCCAGCAGCCTACCATTCAATTCACCCCTCCACTTT; cdr3_aa: CASSLPFNSPLHF
d_call: NA; clone_size: few; j_call: TRBJ2-1; v_call: TRBV12-3/TRBV12-4; cdr3_nt: TGTGCCAGCAGTTCGTGGGGAGGGCAGTTCTTC; cdr3_aa: CASSSWGGQFF